The 5 T cell receptor beta chains in this list originate from one sample, sequenced in a study of blood T cell repertoires in COVID-19 (dated by TCRdb to 2018 to 2021). Library prep was done by the immunoSEQ multiplex PCR assay. TCRdb stores this immuneACCESS table with in-frame sequences only. Part of the clones is absent; in the studies checked, under half of the shortfall reflects unresolved V genes, and no reason is known for the rest. The sample data list hundreds of thousands of clones, and 65% to 90% of these were observed just once. The ten largest clones capture around 10% of the sample. The sample consisted of PBMCs or T cells enriched from blood (not recorded which). All receptors derive from a woman in her forties or fifties with acute COVID-19.

Only one count was recorded for this clone. The CDR3 nucleotides read TGCGCCAGCAGCCCCGGGACAGCCTCCTACAATGAGCAGTTCTTC. Protein sequence: CASSPGTASYNEQFF. V is TRBV5-1 and J is TRBJ2-1; 7 positions agree with TRBD1. Germline CDR1 and CDR2: SGHRS and YFSETQ. The CDR3 loop spans 15 amino acids. V lost 4 bases, J lost 0 bases, and 4 bases stayed unmatched.

The chain is built from TRBV5-4 and TRBJ2-3; 9 nucleotides align to TRBD2. Germline CDR1 is SGHNT and CDR2 is YYREEE (reference sequence). CDR3 length: 16 amino acids. With 0 bases clipped from V and 5 bases from J, the junction kept 7 bases outside the gene matches. Written as DNA, the CDR3 is TGTGCCAGCAGCTTGGGCGCGGGGGGGCAAAAAGATACGCAGTATTTT. Translated: CASSLGAGGQKDTQYF. The complete variable domain, with remaining parts taken from reference TRBV5-4 and TRBJ2-3, reads ETGVTQSPTHLIKTRGQQVTLRCSSQSGHNTVSWYQQALGQGPQFIFQYYREEENGRGNFPPRFSGLQFPNYSSELNVNALELDDSALYLCASSLGAGGQKDTQYFGPGTRLTVL.

This chain uses TRBV5-4 with TRBJ1-2, with 7 bases identical to TRBD1. Germline V lookup: CDR1 SGHNT, CDR2 YYREEE (reference sequence). The CDR3 sequence is 20 residues long. Trimming took 4 bases from V and 2 from J; bases not matched to a gene: 23. In nucleotides, the CDR3 is TGTGCCAGCAGCCCCCCAAACCGGGACAGTAGTTCGGCAGGCAACTATGGCTACACCTTC. This codes for CASSPPNRDSSSAGNYGYTF.

A few counts support this clone. This chain connects TRBV6-5 to TRBJ2-7; 11 bases map to TRBD1. Trimming removed 8 bases from V and 4 bases from J; junction bases left unmatched: 10. The CDR3 has 15 amino acids. CDR1 and CDR2 from the germline V gene are MNHEY and SVGAGI. CDR3 sequence: CASVRSGQGAYEQYF. In nucleotides, the CDR3 is TGTGCCAGCGTCCGGAGCGGACAGGGGGCTTACGAGCAGTACTTC.

The chain has TRBV27 and TRBJ2-3, with D unclear. The CDR3 is 15 residues long. Trimming stripped 6 bases from V and 1 base from J, with 14 bases between. Germline V CDR1 and CDR2: MNHEY, SMNVEV (reference sequence). CDR3 sequence (DNA): TGTGCCAGCAGCCGCGGTGGCAGCCGCACAGATACGCAGTATTTT. Translating gives CASSRGGSRTDTQYF.